The present T cell receptor (beta chain) was sequenced within a study of monozygotic twins with inflammatory bowel disease. Study-wide results and limits: Fewer clonotypes were shared with others by IBD patients than by healthy twins, especially with disease activity. Varied immunosuppressive treatments among patients may have increased repertoire variability. By inverse Simpson index, TCRbeta diversity was lower in IBD patients than in healthy co-twins.

CDR1 and CDR2 from the germline V gene are SGHRS and YFSETQ. The CDR3 has 13 residues. Added by template switching were UMIs that each held a 6-nucleotide sample barcode. TCRdb derives one entry per CDR3 protein from the 5' RACE reads, leaving out DNA. In all, the sample yields more than 300,000 distinct CDR3 sequences. In the case of this clonotype: Its antigen is still unknown.

The clonotype was recovered from a human donor with ulcerative colitis or Crohn's disease, or a healthy co-twin of an affected twin (not recorded which). Material: blood. This sequence joins TRBV5-1 and TRBJ2-5; the TCRdb D gene call, TRBD2, has no DNA to confirm it. CDR3 amino acids: CASHRDSQETQYF.